The 13 T cell receptor beta chains in this list originate from one sample, sequenced in a study of response to subunit inactivated influenza vaccine. TCRdb recomputed calls from the RT-PCR reads with MiXCR, one row per CDR3 protein. This sample has approximately 700,000 distinct CDR3 sequences, with about 15% found just once. This sample comprised PBMCs from blood, obtained 11 to 12 days after vaccination. These receptors came from a man in his fifties or sixties who received an inactivated influenza vaccine.

The rearrangement links TRBV5-4 to TRBJ2-5, with TRBD1 identical over 7 bases. Per the germline V gene, CDR1 is SGHNT and CDR2 is YYREEE (reference sequence). The ends lost 4 bases at V and 1 base at J; junction bases unmatched: 10. CDR3 size: 16 residues. The CDR3 sequence: CASSRTGTVAQETQYF. CDR3 nucleotides: TGTGCCAGCAGCCGTACCGGGACAGTAGCCCAAGAGACCCAGTACTTC.

This rearrangement joins TRBV29-1 to TRBJ2-3; 8 bases are shared with TRBD2. CDR1 SQVTM and CDR2 ANQGSEA come from the germline V gene. The CDR3 is made up of 15 amino acids. J lost 6 bases, V lost 1 base, and 9 bases had no gene match. This CDR3 reads CSVEVPAGVSDTQYF. The CDR3 region has the DNA TGCAGCGTTGAAGTCCCAGCGGGAGTTTCCGATACGCAGTATTTT.

The V and J genes are TRBV7-2 and TRBJ2-7; D unresolved. The V gene's germline CDR1 is SGHTA and CDR2 FQGNSA. This CDR3 region has 13 residues. V gave up 2 bases and J gave up 2 bases, with 7 bases separating them. CDR3 nucleotides: TGTGCCAGCAGCTTAATTTGGGCCTACGAGCAGTACTTC. It translates to CASSLIWAYEQYF.

This clonotype was counted only a few times. This chain joins TRBV28 and TRBJ2-1, with TRBD2 matching over 7 bases. J was trimmed by 1 base and V by 7 bases; bases with no gene match: 10. The CDR3 totals 16 residues. Germline loops: CDR1 MDHEN, CDR2 SYDVKM. The CDR3 DNA reads TGTGCCAGCACCCTGGGCGGGAGTCGGTCCTACAATGAGCAGTTCTTC. It is translated as CASTLGGSRSYNEQFF. The variable domain in full, with the rest retrieved from reference TRBV28 and TRBJ2-1, is DVKVTQSSRYLVKRTGEKVFLECVQDMDHENMFWYRQDPGLGLRLIYFSYDVKMKEKGDIPEGYSVSREKKERFSLILESASTNQTSMYLCASTLGGSRSYNEQFFGPGTRLTVL.

This clonotype has more than one count but fewer than ten. This sequence joins TRBV5-6 and TRBJ1-6; D is undetermined. CDR1 and CDR2 (germline): SGHDT, YYEEEE. This CDR3 region has 15 residues. With 0 bases removed from V and 7 bases from J, the gap between germline ends came to 11 bases. The CDR3 loop reads CASSLDPGVNSPLHF. For the CDR3, the DNA is TGTGCCAGCAGCTTGGATCCAGGAGTAAATTCACCCCTCCACTTT.

J is TRBJ1-5 and V is TRBV6-2 or TRBV6-3, with D hard to call. Germline V CDR1 and CDR2: MNHEY, SVGEGT. Trimming took off 4 bases at V and 0 bases at J, with 10 bases between the two ends. The CDR3 is 15 amino acids. This CDR3 reads CASSLWRFSNQPQHF. In nucleotides, the CDR3 is TGTGCCAGCAGTTTATGGAGATTTAGCAATCAGCCCCAGCATTTT.

The V call is TRBV6-2 or TRBV6-3, the J call TRBJ1-1; 10 bases align to TRBD1. Per the germline V gene, CDR1 is MNHEY and CDR2 is SVGEGT. Trimming at V came to 7 bases and at J to 4 bases, leaving 6 bases not matched to a gene. The CDR3 totals 14 residues. CDR3 protein: CASKMTGGTTEAFF. DNA of the CDR3: TGTGCCAGCAAAATGACAGGGGGCACCACTGAAGCTTTCTTT.

This clonotype was observed a handful of times. V is TRBV12-3 or TRBV12-4 and J is TRBJ2-1, with D possibly TRBD2 on 6 matching bases. This CDR3 is built from 14 residues. The ends were cut back, 8 bases at V and 2 bases at J, with 13 bases in the middle. Written as DNA, the CDR3 is TGTGCCAGCCAGATCGGGGGTCCCTACAATGAGCAGTTCTTC. Protein: CASQIGGPYNEQFF.

This clonotype was counted only a few times. V usage is TRBV20-1 and J usage is TRBJ1-1, with D perhaps matching TRBD1 (6 bases). CDR3 length: 14 amino acids. The germline V and J ends were trimmed by 6 bases and 0 bases, with 14 bases remaining between them. The germline gives CDR1 DFQATT, CDR2 SNEGSKA (reference sequence). The DNA of the CDR3 is TGCAGTGCCGACCGAGGGGGACTGAACACTGAAGCTTTCTTT. Translating it yields CSADRGGLNTEAFF.

There are a few counts of this clonotype. This chain joins TRBV20-1 and TRBJ2-1; 8 bases agree with TRBD1. The CDR3 contains 15 residues. J was trimmed by 0 bases and V by 5 bases; bases with no gene match: 6. Germline CDR1 reads DFQATT; CDR2 reads SNEGSKA (reference sequence). CDR3 nucleotides: TGCAGTGCTCCGGGACAGGTATTCTCCTACAATGAGCAGTTCTTC. It translates to CSAPGQVFSYNEQFF.

This clonotype was recorded only once. The CDR3: CASSDRADTEAFF. The CDR3 DNA sequence: TGTGCCAGCAGTGACAGGGCGGACACTGAAGCTTTCTTT. V and J are TRBV12-3 or TRBV12-4 and TRBJ1-1, with 7 bases matching TRBD1. This CDR3 is built from 13 residues. V shed 5 bases and J 3 bases; nucleotides not matched to a gene: 3.

The J gene is TRBJ2-1, the V gene TRBV19, with 10 bases fitting TRBD2. The CDR3 has 15 amino acids. The J segment lost 8 bases and the V segment lost 8 bases, leaving 12 bases of the junction unmatched. CDR1 and CDR2 (germline): LNHDA, SQIVND (reference sequence). The CDR3 protein is CASSTIAGGRDEQFF. CDR3 coding DNA: TGTGCCAGTTCTACGATAGCGGGAGGTAGGGATGAGCAGTTCTTC.

This clonotype has a handful of counts. The chain carries TRBV6-5 and TRBJ2-7, with 8 bases lining up with TRBD1. This CDR3 spans 15 amino acids. Per germline, CDR1 MNHEY and CDR2 SVGAGI. Trimming at V came to 4 bases and at J to 3 bases, leaving 8 bases not matched to a gene. The CDR3 is CASSSTGTGHYEQYF. CDR3 coding DNA: TGTGCCAGCAGTTCCACCGGGACAGGACACTACGAGCAGTACTTC.